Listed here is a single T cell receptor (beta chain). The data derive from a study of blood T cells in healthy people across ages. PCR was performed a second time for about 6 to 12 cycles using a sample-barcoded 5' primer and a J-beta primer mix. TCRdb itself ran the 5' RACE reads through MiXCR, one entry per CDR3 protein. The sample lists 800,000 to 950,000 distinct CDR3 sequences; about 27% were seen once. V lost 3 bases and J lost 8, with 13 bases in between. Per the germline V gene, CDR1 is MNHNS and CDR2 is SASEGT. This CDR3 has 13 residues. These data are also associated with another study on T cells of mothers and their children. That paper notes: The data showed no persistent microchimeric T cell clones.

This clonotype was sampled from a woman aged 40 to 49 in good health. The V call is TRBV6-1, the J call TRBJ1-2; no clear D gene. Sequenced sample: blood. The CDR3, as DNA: TGTGCCAGCAGTGATGGAGGTAGGGTCGGCTACACCTTC. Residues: CASSDGGRVGYTF.